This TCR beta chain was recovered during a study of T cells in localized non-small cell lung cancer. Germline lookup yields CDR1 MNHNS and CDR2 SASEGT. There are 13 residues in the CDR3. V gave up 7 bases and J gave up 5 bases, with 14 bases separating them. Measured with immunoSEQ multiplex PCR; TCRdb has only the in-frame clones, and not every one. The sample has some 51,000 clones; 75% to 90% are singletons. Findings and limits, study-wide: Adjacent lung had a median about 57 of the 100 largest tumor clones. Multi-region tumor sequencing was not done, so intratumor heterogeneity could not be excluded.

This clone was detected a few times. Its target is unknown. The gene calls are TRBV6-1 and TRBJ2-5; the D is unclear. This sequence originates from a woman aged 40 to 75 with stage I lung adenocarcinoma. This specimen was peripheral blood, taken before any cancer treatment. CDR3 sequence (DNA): TGTGCCAGCATCAAAGAACTATTTGAGACCCAGTACTTC. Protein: CASIKELFETQYF.